This T cell receptor (beta chain) derives from a study of blood T cell repertoires in COVID-19. Self-reported history from a screening survey and questionnaire set each donor's cohort. Per the original data handling: Amplification with reference gene primers provided the estimates of nucleated cell counts. Measured with immunoSEQ multiplex PCR; TCRdb has only the in-frame clones, and not every one. V and J calls and clone size are given by that table; D and trimming were obtained from the DNA. This sample has under 350,000 clones, with 80% to 90% found just once. In its sample, this clone was seen a few times. This TCR was recovered from a woman in her thirties or forties with acute COVID-19. The specimen sequenced was PBMCs or T cells enriched from blood (not recorded which).

The CDR3 loop reads CATNRMNTEAFF. The CDR3 DNA follows: TGTGCCACGAACAGGATGAACACTGAAGCTTTCTTT. The chain employs TRBV2 and TRBJ1-1; tentatively, D is TRBD1 (5 bases). Trimming removed 10 bases from V and 0 bases from J, with 9 bases in between. CDR1 is SNHLY and CDR2 is FYNNEI in the germline V gene. This CDR3 is 12 amino acids long.